This T cell receptor (beta chain) was observed in a study of tumor and adjacent non-tumor tissue in lung cancer. Study context: Around 4.2 million productive TCRbeta reads were obtained per sample on average. Study-level points and caveats: Normal lung showed higher cumulative top 100 clone frequency than tumor. Significantly higher TCR diversity was found in tumor than normal lung. Tumor TCR diversity, when higher, was linked to shorter survival.

In the case of this clonotype: Its target is not known. A read error is possible here, since a much larger clone lies one base away.

This sample's RNA came from whole unsorted tissue. Germline V CDR1 and CDR2: KGHDR, SFDVKD. Trimming left V 9 bases short and J 5 bases short, with 12 bases between. This CDR3 is 12 amino acids long. Three rounds of nested PCR, following a modified ARM-PCR protocol, produced the TCRbeta library. MiXCR, applied by TCRdb to the multiplex PCR reads, yields one record per CDR3 protein. The profile shows about 75,000 distinct CDR3 sequences, around 74% of them singletons. The receptor comes from a woman aged 45-60 years with non-small cell lung cancer. Sample: lung tumor tissue. V usage is TRBV24-1 and J usage is TRBJ2-5; D is possibly TRBD1 (6 bases). CDR3 sequence: CATGQSHETQYF. The CDR3 DNA reads as TGTGCCACCGGACAGTCCCATGAGACCCAGTACTTC.